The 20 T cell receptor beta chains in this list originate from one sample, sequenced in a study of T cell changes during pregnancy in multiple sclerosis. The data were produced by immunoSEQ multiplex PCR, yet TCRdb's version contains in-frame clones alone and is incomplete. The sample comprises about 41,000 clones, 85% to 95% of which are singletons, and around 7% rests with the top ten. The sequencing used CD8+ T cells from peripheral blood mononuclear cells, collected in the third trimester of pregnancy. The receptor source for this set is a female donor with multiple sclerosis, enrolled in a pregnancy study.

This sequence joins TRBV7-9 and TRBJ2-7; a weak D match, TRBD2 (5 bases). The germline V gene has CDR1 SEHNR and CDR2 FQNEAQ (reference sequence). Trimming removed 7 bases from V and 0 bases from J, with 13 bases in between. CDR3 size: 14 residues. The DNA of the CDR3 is TGTGCCAGCACCCTGACGGGGATCTCCTACGAGCAGTACTTC. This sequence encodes CASTLTGISYEQYF.

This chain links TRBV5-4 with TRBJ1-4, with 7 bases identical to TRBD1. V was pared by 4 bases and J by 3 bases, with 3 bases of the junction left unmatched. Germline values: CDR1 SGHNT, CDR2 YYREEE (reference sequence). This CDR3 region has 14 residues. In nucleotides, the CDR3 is TGTGCCAGCAGCGGGGACAGACCTAATGAAAAACTGTTTTTT. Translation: CASSGDRPNEKLFF.

The CDR3 sequence: CASSVYGQTGTNTEAFF. CDR3 sequence (DNA): TGTGCCAGCAGCGTCTACGGACAGACAGGGACGAACACTGAAGCTTTCTTT. This chain links TRBV9 with TRBJ1-1, with 7 bases aligning to TRBD1. Germline trimming cut 2 bases from V and 1 base from J; bases unmatched to any gene: 11. The CDR3 contains 17 residues. Germline V CDR1 and CDR2: SGDLS, YYNGEE.

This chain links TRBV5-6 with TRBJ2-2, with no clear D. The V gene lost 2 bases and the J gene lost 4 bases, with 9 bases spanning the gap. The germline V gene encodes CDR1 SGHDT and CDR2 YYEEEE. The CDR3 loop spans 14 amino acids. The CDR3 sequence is CASSLILPTGELFF. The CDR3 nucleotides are TGTGCCAGCAGCTTAATACTCCCCACCGGGGAGCTGTTTTTT.

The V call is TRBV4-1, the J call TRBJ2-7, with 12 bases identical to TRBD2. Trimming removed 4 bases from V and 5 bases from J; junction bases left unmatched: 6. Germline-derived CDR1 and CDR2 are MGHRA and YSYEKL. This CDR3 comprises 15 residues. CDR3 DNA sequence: TGCGCCAGCAGCCTCCGGACTAGCGGGATGGACGAGCAGTACTTC. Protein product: CASSLRTSGMDEQYF.

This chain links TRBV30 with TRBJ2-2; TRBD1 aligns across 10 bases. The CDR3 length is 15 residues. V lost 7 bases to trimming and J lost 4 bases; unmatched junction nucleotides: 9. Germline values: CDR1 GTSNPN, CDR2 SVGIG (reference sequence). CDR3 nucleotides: TGTGCCTCCACCGGGGGGACAGGGGCCACCGGGGAGCTGTTTTTT. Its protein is CASTGGTGATGELFF.

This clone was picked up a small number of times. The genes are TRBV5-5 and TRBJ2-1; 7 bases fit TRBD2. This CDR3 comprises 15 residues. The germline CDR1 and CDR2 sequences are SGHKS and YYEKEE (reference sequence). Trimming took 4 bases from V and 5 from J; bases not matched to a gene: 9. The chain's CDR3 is CASSPHRDYNNEQFF. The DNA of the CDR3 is TGTGCCAGCAGCCCACACCGGGACTACAACAATGAGCAGTTCTTC.

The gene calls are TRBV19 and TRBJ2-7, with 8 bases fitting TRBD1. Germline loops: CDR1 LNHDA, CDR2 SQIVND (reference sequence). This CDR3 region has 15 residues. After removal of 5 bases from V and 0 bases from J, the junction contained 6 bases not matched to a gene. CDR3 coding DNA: TGTGCCAGTAGTGCGCAGGGGGCTGCCTCCTACGAGCAGTACTTC. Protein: CASSAQGAASYEQYF.

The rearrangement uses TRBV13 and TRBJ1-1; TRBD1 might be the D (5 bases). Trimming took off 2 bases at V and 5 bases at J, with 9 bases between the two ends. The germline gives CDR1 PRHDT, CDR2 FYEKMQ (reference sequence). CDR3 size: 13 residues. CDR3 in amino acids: CASSLQGWTEAFF. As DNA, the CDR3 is TGTGCCAGCAGCTTACAGGGCTGGACTGAAGCTTTCTTT.

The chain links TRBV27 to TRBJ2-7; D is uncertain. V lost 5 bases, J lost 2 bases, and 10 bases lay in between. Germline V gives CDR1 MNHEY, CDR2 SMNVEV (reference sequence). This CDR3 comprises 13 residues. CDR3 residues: CASSPQYPYEQYF. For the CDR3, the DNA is TGTGCCAGCAGTCCCCAGTACCCCTACGAGCAGTACTTC.

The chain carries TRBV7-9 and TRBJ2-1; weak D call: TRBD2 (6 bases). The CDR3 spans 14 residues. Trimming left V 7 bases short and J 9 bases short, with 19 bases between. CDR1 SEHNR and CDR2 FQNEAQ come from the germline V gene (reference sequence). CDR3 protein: CASIGIAEEGEQFF. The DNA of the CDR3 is TGTGCCAGCATCGGAATAGCCGAGGAGGGTGAGCAGTTCTTC.

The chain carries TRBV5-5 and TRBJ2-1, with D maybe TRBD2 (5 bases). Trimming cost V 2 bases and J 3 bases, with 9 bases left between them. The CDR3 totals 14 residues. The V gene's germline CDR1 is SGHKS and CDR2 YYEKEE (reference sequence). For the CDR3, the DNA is TGTGCCAGCAGCTTACCAGCGGACTACAATGAGCAGTTCTTC. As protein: CASSLPADYNEQFF.

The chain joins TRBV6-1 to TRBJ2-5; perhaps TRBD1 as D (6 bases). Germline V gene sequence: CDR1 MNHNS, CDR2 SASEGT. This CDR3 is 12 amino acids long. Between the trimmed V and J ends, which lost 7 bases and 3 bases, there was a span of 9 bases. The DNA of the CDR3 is TGTGCCAGCATCGGACAGAAAGAGACCCAGTACTTC. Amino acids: CASIGQKETQYF.

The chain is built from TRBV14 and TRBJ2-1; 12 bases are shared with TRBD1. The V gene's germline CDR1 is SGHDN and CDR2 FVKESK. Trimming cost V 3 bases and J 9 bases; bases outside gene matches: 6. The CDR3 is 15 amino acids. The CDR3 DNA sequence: TGTGCCAGCAGCCACGGGACAGGGGGCAGGGGTGAGCAGTTCTTC. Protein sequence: CASSHGTGGRGEQFF. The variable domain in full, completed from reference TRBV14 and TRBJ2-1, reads EAGVTQFPSHSVIEKGQTVTLRCDPISGHDNLYWYRRVMGKEIKFLLHFVKESKQDESGMPNNRFLAERTGGTYSTLKVQPAELEDSGVYFCASSHGTGGRGEQFFGPGTRLTVL.

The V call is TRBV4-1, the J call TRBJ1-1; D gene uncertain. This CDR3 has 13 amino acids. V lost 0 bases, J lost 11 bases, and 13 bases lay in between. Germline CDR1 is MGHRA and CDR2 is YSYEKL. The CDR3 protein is CASSQDLAVYAFF. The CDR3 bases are TGCGCCAGCAGCCAAGATTTGGCCGTTTACGCTTTCTTT.

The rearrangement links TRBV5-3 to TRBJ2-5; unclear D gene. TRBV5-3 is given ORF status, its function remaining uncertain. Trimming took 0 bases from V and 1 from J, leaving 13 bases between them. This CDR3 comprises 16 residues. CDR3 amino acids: CARSLGDPSTQETQYF. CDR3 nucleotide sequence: TGTGCCAGAAGCTTGGGAGACCCTAGTACCCAAGAGACCCAGTACTTC.

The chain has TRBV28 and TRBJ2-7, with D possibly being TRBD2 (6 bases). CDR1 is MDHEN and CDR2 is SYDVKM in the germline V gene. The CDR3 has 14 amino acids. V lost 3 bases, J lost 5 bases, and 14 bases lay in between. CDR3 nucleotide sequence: TGTGCCAGCAGTTTCACCCGGGACTTTAACGAGCAGTACTTC. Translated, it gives CASSFTRDFNEQYF.

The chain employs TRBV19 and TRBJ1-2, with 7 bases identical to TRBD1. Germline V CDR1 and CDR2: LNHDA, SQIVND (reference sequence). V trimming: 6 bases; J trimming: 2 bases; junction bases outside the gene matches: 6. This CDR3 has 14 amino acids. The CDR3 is CASRYRDSNYGYTF. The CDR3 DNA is TGTGCCAGTAGGTACCGGGACAGCAACTATGGCTACACCTTC.

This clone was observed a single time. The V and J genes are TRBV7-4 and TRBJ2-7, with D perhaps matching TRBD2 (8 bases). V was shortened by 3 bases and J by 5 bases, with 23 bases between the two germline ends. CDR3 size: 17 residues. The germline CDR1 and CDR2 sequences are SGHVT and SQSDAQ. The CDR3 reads CASSFRKQGTRGDEQYF. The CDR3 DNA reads TGTGCCAGCAGCTTCCGGAAACAGGGGACTAGAGGGGACGAGCAGTACTTC.

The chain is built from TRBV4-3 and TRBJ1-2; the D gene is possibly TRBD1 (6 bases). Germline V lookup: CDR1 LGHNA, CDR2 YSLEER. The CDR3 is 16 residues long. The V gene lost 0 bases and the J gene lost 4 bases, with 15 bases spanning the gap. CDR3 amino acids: CASSQDRGALLYGYTF. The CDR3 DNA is TGCGCCAGCAGCCAAGATCGGGGGGCCCTCCTCTATGGCTACACCTTC.